This T cell receptor (delta chain) was identified in a study of gamma-delta chains in newborns, infants, children. TCRdb reran clone calling via CATT on the reads. The table records 5,500 to 6,500 delta-chain clones, about 0.42% of them present only once. Germline V CDR1 and CDR2: GEAIGNYY, EKD. This CDR3 contains 18 residues. V gave up 1 base and J gave up 1 base; unmatched junction bases: 1. This clone qualifies as medium-sized (0.01 to 0.1%). Different DNA sequences within this sample yield the same CDR3. Material for sequencing was blood. This receptor was obtained from a child who was a newborn, infant or young child, either healthy, febrile or measles-vaccinated (not recorded which). The chain links TRDV2 to TRDJ3, with 12 nucleotides matching TRDD3. CDR3 DNA sequence: TGTGCCTGTGACACTCTGGGGGATACGTCCTGGGACACCCGACAGATGTTTTTC. It is translated as CACDTLGDTSWDTRQMFF.